This T cell receptor beta chain was documented in a study of vaccination effects on CD4 cells after COVID-19. Study as a whole: Participants were vaccinated with two doses of either the BNT162b2 or mRNA-1273 vaccine. Cultures of some 2.2 million PBMC per well contained around 10 IU/ml IL-2 plus 10 ug/ml peptides.

Only a few counts were recorded for this clone. Its target is unknown. A 10-day culture period preceded the isolation of CD4+ T cells. V was pared by 4 bases and J by 6 bases, with 13 bases between. This CDR3 has 12 amino acids. From germline, CDR1 is GTSNPN and CDR2 SVGIG (reference sequence). Assay: immunoSEQ multiplex PCR; the TCRdb copy retains only in-frame clones and omits some. The sample contains 45,000 to 50,000 clones, about 67% of which appear only once. This rearrangement joins TRBV30 to TRBJ2-7; tentatively, D is TRBD2 (5 bases). The origin of this receptor is a human donor who received a COVID-19 vaccine. The material sequenced was CD4+ T cells from PBMCs cultured without peptide, taken before COVID-19 vaccination. The CDR3 sequence: CAWNRGRGEQYF. CDR3 bases: TGTGCCTGGAATCGAGGGAGAGGCGAGCAGTACTTC.